These 9 T cell receptor beta chains were all obtained from the same sample, sequenced in a study of T-cell reconstitution after alpha-beta-depleted transplantation in children. Molecular barcoding with unique molecular identifiers was used for the TCRbeta library. MiXCR, applied by TCRdb to the PCR reads, yields one record per CDR3 protein. This sample yields some 490,000 distinct CDR3 sequences, of which approximately 13% are seen a single time; about 5.6% belongs to the top ten. The specimen was PBMCs from the stem cell graft donor, collected from the stem cell graft. These receptors were obtained from a human donor who donated a stem cell graft to a child with combined immunodeficiency.

With regard to this clonotype: The CDR3 ends on some other residue instead of the conserved phenylalanine or tryptophan, so this is likely a read error. J is TRBJ2-1 and V is TRBV30, with D perhaps matching TRBD1 (6 bases). The V gene lost 3 bases and the J gene lost 7 bases, with 16 bases spanning the gap. The CDR3 sequence is 14 residues long. Germline loops: CDR1 GTSNPN, CDR2 SVGIG (reference sequence). The CDR3 region is CAWRTGTLRNEQFS. The CDR3 coding sequence is TGTGCCTGGAGGACCGGGACATTGAGGAATGAGCAGTTCTCC.

This clonotype turned up a few times. V is TRBV9 and J is TRBJ2-2; D may be TRBD1 (5 bases). The CDR3 is 13 amino acids. Germline V CDR1 and CDR2: SGDLS, YYNGEE. Trimming took 9 bases from V and 8 from J, leaving 17 bases between them. The CDR3 DNA reads TGTGCCACCGGTGGTCTCAGGGAAGGGGAGCTGTTTTTT. Its translation is CATGGLREGELFF.

Ten or more counts support this clonotype. This sequence joins TRBV4-2 and TRBJ1-1, with a possible D match to TRBD1 (5 bases). Between the trimmed V and J ends, which lost 2 bases and 5 bases, there was a span of 15 bases. The CDR3 consists of 15 residues. Germline CDR1 is LGHNA and CDR2 is YNFKEQ. CDR3 sequence: CASSQHHKGWTEAFF. DNA for the CDR3: TGTGCCAGCAGCCAACACCACAAGGGGTGGACTGAAGCTTTCTTT.

The chain carries TRBV5-1 and TRBJ2-6; D perhaps matches TRBD2 (5 bases). The CDR3 length is 17 residues. The ends were cut back, 2 bases at V and 0 bases at J, with 12 bases in the middle. Germline assignment: CDR1 SGHRS and CDR2 YFSETQ. CDR3 nucleotides: TGCGCCAGCAGCTTAACTCGGGGAAACTCTGGGGCCAACGTCCTGACTTTC. Amino acids: CASSLTRGNSGANVLTF.

This clonotype was observed many times. The chain joins TRBV5-1 to TRBJ2-3; 14 nucleotides align to TRBD2. V lost 3 bases, J lost 2 bases, and 2 bases stayed unmatched. The CDR3 is 16 amino acids. CDR1 is SGHRS and CDR2 is YFSETQ in the germline V gene. Here the CDR3 reads CASSWGLAGDTDTQYF. The CDR3 bases are TGCGCCAGCAGCTGGGGACTAGCGGGGGACACAGATACGCAGTATTTT.

This clonotype was seen repeatedly, ten times or more. The CDR3 DNA follows: TGTGCCATCAGTGGAGGACTCAACTCCTACGAGCAGTACTTC. Its protein product is CAISGGLNSYEQYF. The chain joins TRBV10-3 to TRBJ2-7, with D maybe TRBD2 (5 bases). Germline CDR1 is ENHRY and CDR2 is SYGVKD. Between the trimmed V and J ends, which lost 4 bases and 0 bases, there was a span of 10 bases. The CDR3 contains 14 residues.

The sample holds a few counts of this clonotype. The genes are TRBV7-8 and TRBJ2-3; the match to TRBD2 covers 10 bases. Germline CDR1 reads SGHVS; CDR2 reads FQNEAQ. There are 15 residues in the CDR3. The J segment lost 11 bases and the V segment lost 1 base, leaving 9 bases of the junction unmatched. The CDR3 is CASSLGAGGGRGQYF. The CDR3 DNA follows: TGTGCCAGCAGCTTAGGAGCGGGAGGGGGGCGTGGGCAGTATTTT.

This clonotype was detected ten times or more. The V gene is TRBV3-1, the J gene TRBJ2-5; D is perhaps TRBD1 (5 bases). The CDR3 loop spans 15 amino acids. Germline CDR1 LGHDT, CDR2 YNNKEL (reference sequence). V lost 2 bases and J 2 bases, leaving 12 bases between the germline ends. The CDR3 reads CASSQQLAGQETQYF. In DNA, the CDR3 is TGTGCCAGCAGCCAACAGTTGGCAGGGCAAGAGACCCAGTACTTC.

V usage is TRBV5-1 and J usage is TRBJ2-7; 10 bases map to TRBD2. With V trimmed by 3 bases and J by 0 bases, 6 bases remained unmatched. The CDR3 has 16 residues. In germline, CDR1 is SGHRS, CDR2 YFSETQ. This chain's CDR3 is CASSSSPSGSSYEQYF. CDR3 nucleotide sequence: TGCGCCAGCAGCTCCTCCCCTAGCGGGAGCTCCTACGAGCAGTACTTC.